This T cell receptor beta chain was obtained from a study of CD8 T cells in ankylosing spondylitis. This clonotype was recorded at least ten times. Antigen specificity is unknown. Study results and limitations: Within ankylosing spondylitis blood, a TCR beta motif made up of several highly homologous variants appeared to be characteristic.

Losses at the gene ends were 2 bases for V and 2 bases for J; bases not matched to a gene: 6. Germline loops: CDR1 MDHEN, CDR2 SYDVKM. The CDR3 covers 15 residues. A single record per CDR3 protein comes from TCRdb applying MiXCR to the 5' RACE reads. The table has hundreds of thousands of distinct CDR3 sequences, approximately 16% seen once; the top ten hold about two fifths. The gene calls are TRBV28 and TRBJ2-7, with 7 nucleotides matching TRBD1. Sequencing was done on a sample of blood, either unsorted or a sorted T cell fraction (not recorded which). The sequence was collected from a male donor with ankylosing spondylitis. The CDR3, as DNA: TGTGCCAGCAGTTTAGCCGGGACAGCAGCCTACGAGCAGTACTTC. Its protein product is CASSLAGTAAYEQYF.